The clone carrying this T cell receptor (beta chain) appeared a few times. The antigen remains undetermined. TCRdb independently ran MiXCR on the RT-PCR reads; one entry per CDR3 protein. The repertoire includes some 800,000 distinct CDR3 sequences, less than 25% of them detected once, and roughly a tenth sits in the top ten. With 0 bases removed from V and 14 bases from J, the gap between germline ends came to 11 bases. Germline values: CDR1 LGHDT, CDR2 YNNKEL (reference sequence). CDR3 length: 12 residues. This record comes from a study of response to subunit inactivated influenza vaccine. Study-wide points: The authors put forward the suggestion that each seasonal influenza vaccination may bring in only a limited number of new T cells.

This clonotype was sampled from a man aged 50-59 years who received an inactivated influenza vaccine. The material was PBMCs from blood, obtained approximately 5 days after vaccination. This sequence joins TRBV3-1 and TRBJ2-1; tentative D call: TRBD1 (6 bases). CDR3 sequence (DNA): TGTGCCAGCAGCCAAGATCCACAGGGAAAGTTCTTC. Its translation is CASSQDPQGKFF.